Listed below are T cell receptor beta chains from one sample, sequenced in a study of T cells expressing NK-cell markers. After re-calling the 5' RACE reads, TCRdb lists one entry per CDR3 protein, DNA absent. The sample has about 460,000 distinct CDR3 sequences. Source material: blood T cells: a sorted CD56 or NKG2C T cell subset, CD4+ or CD8+ T cells, or bulk PBMC T cells (not recorded which). The source of these receptors is a woman in her forties or fifties in good health. CDR3s include the opening cysteine and the closing phenylalanine or tryptophan.

cdr3_aa	v_call	j_call
CASGLAGGPGEQFF	TRBV12-5	TRBJ2-1
CASSGRLGTEQFF	TRBV7-9	TRBJ2-1
CASSTSAAGPHNEQFF	TRBV9	TRBJ2-1
CASSLGSSLSYNEQFF	TRBV5-6	TRBJ2-1
CASSFRQSHYEQYF	TRBV7-2	TRBJ2-7
CAISDGAGANVLTF	TRBV10-3	TRBJ2-6
CASSPGLAGGGSYNEQFF	TRBV7-9	TRBJ2-1
CASSLQSSYNSPLHF	TRBV5-1	TRBJ1-6
CASSLQSVDTQYF	TRBV12-3/TRBV12-4	TRBJ2-3
CASTNSVPFGASYEQYF	TRBV12-3/TRBV12-4	TRBJ2-7
CSVGRSGTGLFGELFF	TRBV29-1	TRBJ2-2
CASTALSNQPQHF	TRBV6-1	TRBJ1-5
CSVAGQGSNQPQHF	TRBV29-1	TRBJ1-5
CASGQGFGGKLFF	TRBV7-9	TRBJ1-4
CASTGLGVANEQFF	TRBV5-1	TRBJ2-1
CASVREGVNTQYF	TRBV12-3/TRBV12-4	TRBJ2-3
CASTLPRTSGNEQFF	TRBV12-3/TRBV12-4	TRBJ2-1
CASSLGPGFEAFF	TRBV5-1	TRBJ1-1
CASSNGPAKYF	TRBV3-1	TRBJ2-4
CSAPEVGGAGKETQYF	TRBV20-1	TRBJ2-5
CASSLSSGAAGEQYF	TRBV28	TRBJ2-7
CASSLVRRAEETQYF	TRBV7-9	TRBJ2-5
CSTVAGGLNTEAFF	TRBV29-1	TRBJ1-1
CASTNTGGLETQYF	TRBV12-3/TRBV12-4	TRBJ2-5
CASSSYGARGSRVTQYF	TRBV11-2	TRBJ2-5
CASSIGATGELFF	TRBV6-5	TRBJ2-2
CASRKSTRVATGELFF	TRBV11-3	TRBJ2-2
CASSYTGASEKLFF	TRBV11-2	TRBJ1-4
CASSFGGLITEAFF	TRBV27	TRBJ1-1
CASSFGTGLDTQYF	TRBV7-8	TRBJ2-3
CSAPPAGNTEAFF	TRBV20-1	TRBJ1-1
CASSPGVAEDNEQFF	TRBV7-9	TRBJ2-1
CASRIRGPETGELFF	TRBV5-4	TRBJ2-2
CAISEIAVAGELFF	TRBV10-3	TRBJ2-2
CATSREGRTTYEQYF	TRBV15	TRBJ2-7
CSAKQGGYGYTF	TRBV20-1	TRBJ1-2
CASSRGQGEETQYF	TRBV6-1	TRBJ2-5
CASGNRRTQYF	TRBV28	TRBJ2-5
CASSSPSRANTEAFF	TRBV7-3	TRBJ1-1